This T cell receptor (beta chain) originates from a study of blood T cell repertoires in COVID-19. The wider study: Acute and convalescent COVID-19 specimens originated in the United States, Italy and Spain. PBMCs, B-cell-depleted T cells, or T cells provided the cDNA or gDNA that made up the material.

J gave up 3 bases and V 7 bases, and 7 bases lay outside the gene matches. The CDR3 is made up of 14 amino acids. Germline V gene lookup returns CDR1 SGHRS and CDR2 YFSETQ. In the original processing: Nucleated cell counts were estimated from reference gene primer amplification. The repertoire was sequenced with immunoSEQ multiplex PCR; TCRdb's copy has only in-frame clones and lacks some. V, J and clone size were drawn from that table, and D and trimming were deduced from the DNA. Altogether approximately 160,000 clones are present, about 85% being singletons, with the ten largest covering roughly 1.2%.

The sequenced material came from peripheral blood. The TCR originated in a man aged 55 to 70 who had recovered from COVID-19. The chain has TRBV5-1 and TRBJ2-3; 8 positions match TRBD2. The CDR3 DNA reads TGCGCCAGCTCGGGAGGGGGGATTACAGATACGCAGTATTTT. It translates to CASSGGGITDTQYF.